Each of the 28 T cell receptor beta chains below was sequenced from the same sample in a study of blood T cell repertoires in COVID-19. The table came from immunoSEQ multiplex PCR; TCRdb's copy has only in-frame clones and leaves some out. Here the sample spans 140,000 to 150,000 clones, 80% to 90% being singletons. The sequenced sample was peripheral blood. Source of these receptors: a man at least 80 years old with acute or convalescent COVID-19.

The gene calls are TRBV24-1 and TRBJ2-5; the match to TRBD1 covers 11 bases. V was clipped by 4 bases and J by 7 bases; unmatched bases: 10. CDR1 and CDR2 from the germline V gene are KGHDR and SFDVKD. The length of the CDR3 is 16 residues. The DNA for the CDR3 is TGTGCCACCAGTGACCGAGGACAGGGGGCATTGGGGACCCAGTACTTC. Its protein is CATSDRGQGALGTQYF.

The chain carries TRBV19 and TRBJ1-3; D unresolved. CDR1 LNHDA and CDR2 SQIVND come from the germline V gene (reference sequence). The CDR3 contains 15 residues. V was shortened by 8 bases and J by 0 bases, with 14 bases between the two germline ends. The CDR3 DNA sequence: TGTGCCAGTGGAGCTAGAAGTACCTCTGGAAACACCATATATTTT. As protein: CASGARSTSGNTIYF.

CDR3 residues: CASSTAPRGSEQFF. CDR3 nucleotide sequence: TGTGCCAGCAGCACCGCACCCAGGGGGTCAGAGCAGTTCTTC. This chain connects TRBV7-9 to TRBJ2-1, with 7 bases aligning to TRBD1. V lost 5 bases and J lost 10; bases outside the gene matches: 11. This CDR3 contains 14 residues. The V gene's germline CDR1 is SEHNR and CDR2 FQNEAQ (reference sequence).

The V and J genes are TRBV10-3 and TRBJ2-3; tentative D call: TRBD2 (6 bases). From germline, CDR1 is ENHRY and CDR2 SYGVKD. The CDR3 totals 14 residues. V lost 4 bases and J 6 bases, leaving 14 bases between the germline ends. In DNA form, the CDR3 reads TGTGCCATCAGTGGTGGGCGGGACGGTGATACGCAGTATTTT. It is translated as CAISGGRDGDTQYF.

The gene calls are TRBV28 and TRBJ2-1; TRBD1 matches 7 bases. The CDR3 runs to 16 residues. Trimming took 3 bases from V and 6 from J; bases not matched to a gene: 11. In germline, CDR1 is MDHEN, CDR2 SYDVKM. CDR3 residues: CASSFERQGSSNEQFF. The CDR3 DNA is TGTGCCAGCAGTTTTGAAAGACAGGGCTCTTCCAATGAGCAGTTCTTC.

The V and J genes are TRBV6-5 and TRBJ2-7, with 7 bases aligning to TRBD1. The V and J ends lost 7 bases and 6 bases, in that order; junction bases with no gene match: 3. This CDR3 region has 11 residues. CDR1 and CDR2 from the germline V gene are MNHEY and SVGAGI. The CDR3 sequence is CASTRTGEQYF. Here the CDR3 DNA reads TGTGCCAGCACCAGGACAGGCGAGCAGTACTTC.

CDR3 nucleotide sequence: TGTGCCAGCAATCCTTCTAGCGGGGGTTACAATGAGCAGTTCTTC. It is translated as CASNPSSGGYNEQFF. The V and J genes are TRBV2 and TRBJ2-1; 10 nucleotides agree with TRBD2. CDR3 length: 15 amino acids. Germline loops: CDR1 SNHLY, CDR2 FYNNEI. V lost 7 bases, J lost 4 bases, and 7 bases stayed unmatched.

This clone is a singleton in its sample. CDR3 in DNA: TGTGCCACCAGAGCAGGCTTTCCAGCTGAAGCTTTCTTT. The encoded protein is CATRAGFPAEAFF. The V and J genes are TRBV12-3 or TRBV12-4 and TRBJ1-1; D unclear. CDR3 length equals 13 residues. The V end lost 10 bases, the J end lost 6 bases, and 18 bases lay between the germline ends.

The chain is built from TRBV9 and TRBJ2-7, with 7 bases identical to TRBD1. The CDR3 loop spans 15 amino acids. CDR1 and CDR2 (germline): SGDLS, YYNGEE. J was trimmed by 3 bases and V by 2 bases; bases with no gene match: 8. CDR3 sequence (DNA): TGTGCCAGCAGCGTTACCGGGACAGTTAACTACGAGCAGTACTTC. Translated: CASSVTGTVNYEQYF.

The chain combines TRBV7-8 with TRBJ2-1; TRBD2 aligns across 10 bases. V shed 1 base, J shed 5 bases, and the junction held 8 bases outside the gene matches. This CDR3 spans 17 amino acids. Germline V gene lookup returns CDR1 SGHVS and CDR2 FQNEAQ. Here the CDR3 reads CASSLGAWTSGHNEQFF. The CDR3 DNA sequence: TGTGCCAGCAGCTTAGGGGCCTGGACTAGCGGACACAATGAGCAGTTCTTC.

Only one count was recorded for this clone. CDR3 sequence reads: CASSEDRNQPQHF. In DNA, the CDR3 is TGTGCCAGCAGTGAAGACAGAAATCAGCCCCAGCATTTT. The chain joins TRBV2 to TRBJ1-5; no clear D. In germline, CDR1 is SNHLY, CDR2 FYNNEI. V was shortened by 1 base and J by 4 bases, with 5 bases between the two germline ends. The CDR3 sequence is 13 residues long.

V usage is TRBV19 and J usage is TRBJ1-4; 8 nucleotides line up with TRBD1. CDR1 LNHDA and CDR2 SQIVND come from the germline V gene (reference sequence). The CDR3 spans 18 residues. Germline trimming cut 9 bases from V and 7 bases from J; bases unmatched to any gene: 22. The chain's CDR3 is CASNVYGTGKLSGEKLFF. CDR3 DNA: TGTGCCAGCAATGTGTACGGGACAGGAAAGTTATCAGGTGAAAAACTGTTTTTT.

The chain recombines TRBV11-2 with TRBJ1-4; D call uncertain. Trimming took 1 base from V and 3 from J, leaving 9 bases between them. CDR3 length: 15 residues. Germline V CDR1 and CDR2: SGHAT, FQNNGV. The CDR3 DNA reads TGTGCCAGCAGCTTAGGTTGGGAGCCTAATGAAAAACTGTTTTTT. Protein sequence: CASSLGWEPNEKLFF.

The CDR3 DNA sequence: TGTGCCAGCAGTATCGGGTGGAAGGGGGAGACCCAGTACTTC. Translation gives CASSIGWKGETQYF. The chain uses TRBV27 and TRBJ2-5; D may be TRBD1 (5 bases). Looked up from germline, CDR1 is MNHEY and CDR2 is SMNVEV (reference sequence). V was shortened by 5 bases and J by 5 bases, with 15 bases between the two germline ends. The CDR3 runs 14 residues.

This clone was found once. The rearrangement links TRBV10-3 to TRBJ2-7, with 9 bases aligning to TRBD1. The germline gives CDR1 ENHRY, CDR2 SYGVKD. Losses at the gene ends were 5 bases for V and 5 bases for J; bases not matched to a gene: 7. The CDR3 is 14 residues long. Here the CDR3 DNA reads TGTGCCATCAGTACAGGGACAGGGCGCAACGAGCAGTACTTC. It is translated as CAISTGTGRNEQYF.

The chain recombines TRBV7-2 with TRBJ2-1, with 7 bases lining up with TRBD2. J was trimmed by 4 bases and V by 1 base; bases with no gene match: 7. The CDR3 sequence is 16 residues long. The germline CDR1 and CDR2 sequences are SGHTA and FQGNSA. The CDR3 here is CASSLGGSGAYNEQFF. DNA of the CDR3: TGTGCCAGCAGCTTAGGGGGGAGCGGGGCTTACAATGAGCAGTTCTTC.

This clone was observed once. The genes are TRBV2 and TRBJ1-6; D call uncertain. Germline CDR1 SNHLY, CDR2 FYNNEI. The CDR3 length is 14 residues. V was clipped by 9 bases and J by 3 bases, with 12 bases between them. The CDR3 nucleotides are TGTGCCAGAGATTCCAGTGACTATAATTCACCCCTCCACTTT. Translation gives CARDSSDYNSPLHF.

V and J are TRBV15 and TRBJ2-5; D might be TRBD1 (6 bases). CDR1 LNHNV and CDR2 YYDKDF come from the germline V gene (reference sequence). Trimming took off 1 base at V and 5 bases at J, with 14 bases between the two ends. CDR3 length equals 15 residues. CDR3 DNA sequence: TGTGCCACCAGCAGAGTTGCAGGGGAATTCGAGACCCAGTACTTC. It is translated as CATSRVAGEFETQYF.

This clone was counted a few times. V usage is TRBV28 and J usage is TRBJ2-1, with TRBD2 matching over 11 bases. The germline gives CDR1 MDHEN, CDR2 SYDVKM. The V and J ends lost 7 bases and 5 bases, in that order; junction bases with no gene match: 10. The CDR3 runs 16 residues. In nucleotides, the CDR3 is TGTGCCAGCATAGTAGCGGGAGGGCCGTGGGACAATGAGCAGTTCTTC. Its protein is CASIVAGGPWDNEQFF.

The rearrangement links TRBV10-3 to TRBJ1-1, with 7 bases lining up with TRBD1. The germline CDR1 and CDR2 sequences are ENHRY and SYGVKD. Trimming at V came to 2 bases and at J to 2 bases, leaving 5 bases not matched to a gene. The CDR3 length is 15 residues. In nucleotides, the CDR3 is TGTGCCATCAGTGAGAAGCAGGGGGGAAACACTGAAGCTTTCTTT. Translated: CAISEKQGGNTEAFF.

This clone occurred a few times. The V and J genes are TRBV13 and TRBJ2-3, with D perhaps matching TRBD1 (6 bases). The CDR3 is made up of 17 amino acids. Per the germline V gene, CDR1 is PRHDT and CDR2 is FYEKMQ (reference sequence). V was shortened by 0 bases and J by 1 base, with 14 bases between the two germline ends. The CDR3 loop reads CASSLGGQGFGTDTQYF. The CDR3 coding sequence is TGTGCCAGCAGCTTAGGGGGGCAGGGGTTTGGCACAGATACGCAGTATTTT.

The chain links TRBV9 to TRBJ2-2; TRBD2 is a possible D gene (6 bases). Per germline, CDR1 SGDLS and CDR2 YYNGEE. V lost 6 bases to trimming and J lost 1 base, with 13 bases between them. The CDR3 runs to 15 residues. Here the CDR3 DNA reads TGTGCCAGCAAGGCCGGGACTCGGAACACCGGGGAGCTGTTTTTT. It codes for CASKAGTRNTGELFF.

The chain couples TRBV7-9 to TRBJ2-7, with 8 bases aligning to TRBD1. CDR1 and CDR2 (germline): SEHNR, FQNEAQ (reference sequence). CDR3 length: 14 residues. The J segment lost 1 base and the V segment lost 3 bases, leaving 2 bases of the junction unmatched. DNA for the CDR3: TGTGCCAGCAGCTTCGGGACAGGTTCCTACGAGCAGTACTTC. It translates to CASSFGTGSYEQYF.

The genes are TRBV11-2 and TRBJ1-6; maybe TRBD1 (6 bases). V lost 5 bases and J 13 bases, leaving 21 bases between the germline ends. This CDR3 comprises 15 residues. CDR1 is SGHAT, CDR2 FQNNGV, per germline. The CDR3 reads CASSPQGGAGEPLHF. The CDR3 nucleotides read TGTGCCAGCAGCCCCCAAGGGGGGGCGGGGGAGCCCCTCCACTTT.

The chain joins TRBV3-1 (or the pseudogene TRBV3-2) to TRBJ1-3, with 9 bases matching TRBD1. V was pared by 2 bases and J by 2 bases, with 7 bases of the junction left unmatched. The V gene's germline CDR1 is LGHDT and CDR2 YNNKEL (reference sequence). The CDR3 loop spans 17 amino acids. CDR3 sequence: CASSQRGTGPTGNTIYF. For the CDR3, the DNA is TGTGCCAGCAGCCAAAGGGGGACAGGGCCTACTGGAAACACCATATATTTT.

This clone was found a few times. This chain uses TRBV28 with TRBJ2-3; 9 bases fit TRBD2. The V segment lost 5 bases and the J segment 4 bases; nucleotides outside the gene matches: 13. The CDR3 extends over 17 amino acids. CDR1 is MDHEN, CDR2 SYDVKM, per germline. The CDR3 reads CASSTLAGVNRPDTQYF. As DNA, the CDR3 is TGTGCCAGCAGTACGTTAGCGGGAGTAAATAGGCCAGATACGCAGTATTTT.

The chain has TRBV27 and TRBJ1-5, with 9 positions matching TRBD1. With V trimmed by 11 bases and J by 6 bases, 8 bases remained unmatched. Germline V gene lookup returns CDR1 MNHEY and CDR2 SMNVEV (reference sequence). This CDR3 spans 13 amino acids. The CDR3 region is CAPHRGRGQPQHF. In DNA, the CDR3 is TGTGCCCCCCACAGGGGGCGTGGTCAGCCCCAGCATTTT.

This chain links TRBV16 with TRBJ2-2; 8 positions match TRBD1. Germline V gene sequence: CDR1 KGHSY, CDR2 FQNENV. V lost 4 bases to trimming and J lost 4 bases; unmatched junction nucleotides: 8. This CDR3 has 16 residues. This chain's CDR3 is CASSRPGQETTGELFF. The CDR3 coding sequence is TGTGCCAGCAGCCGCCCGGGACAGGAAACCACCGGGGAGCTGTTTTTT.